This TCR beta chain was sequenced during a study of molecular identifiers for immune sequencing clone quantification. With respect to this clonotype: This could be a read error, since a much larger clone is one nucleotide away.

TCRdb called the PCR reads again in MiXCR, with one record for every CDR3 protein. This sample carries more than 450,000 distinct CDR3 sequences, around 21% of them seen once, and the ten largest clones take around 0.84%. Germline V gives CDR1 SEHNR, CDR2 FQNEAQ (reference sequence). V lost 11 bases to trimming and J lost 3 bases, with 23 bases between them. This CDR3 region has 15 residues. V usage is TRBV7-9 and J usage is TRBJ2-7; D may be TRBD2 (6 bases). This sequence originates from a human donor in good health. Some libraries in this study had Jurkat cell RNA spiked in. Sequenced material: naive CD8+ T cells from blood, with Jurkat cell RNA spiked in. Subset: FACS-sorted CD8+CD4-CCR7+CD45RA+ naive T cells. The CDR3 nucleotides are TGTGCCTCAGGAGGGGAGAGGGAGAGGCACTACGAGCAGTACTTC. The encoded protein is CASGGERERHYEQYF.